These T cell receptor beta chains were read from a single sample in a study of CD8+ T cells in alopecia areata. Clones were read by immunoSEQ multiplex PCR, and TCRdb kept only the in-frame ones, dropping some. The sample holds approximately 150,000 clones; 55% are singletons and the top ten take around 4.8%. The sequencing sample was made of CD4+ T cells sorted from blood. Every receptor here comes from a human donor in good health. CDR3s include the opening cysteine and the closing phenylalanine or tryptophan. A D gene is named only where the DNA matches it firmly. A clone size is listed for some rows: how often the clone was seen (once, few, many), or a class if it is expanded.

CDR3 DNA	CDR3 protein	D gene	V gene	J gene	clone size
TGTGCCAGCAGAAGTAGCGGGAAGGCCCATGGCTACACCTTC	CASRSSGKAHGYTF	-	TRBV28	TRBJ1-2	-
TGTGCCACCAGCCGTACCCTAGCCTATGGCTACACCTTC	CATSRTLAYGYTF	-	TRBV2	TRBJ1-2	-
TGTGCCAGCAGCCAAGATGTTAGGAACGAGCAGTACTTC	CASSQDVRNEQYF	-	TRBV4-2	TRBJ2-7	-
TGTGCCAGCAGTTTATCAGCCATACAGGGCACCAGGGGGTCCTACAATGAGCAGTTCTTC	CASSLSAIQGTRGSYNEQFF	TRBD1	TRBV27	TRBJ2-1	few
TGTGCCACCATTGGGGTGGGAGAGCAGTACTTC	CATIGVGEQYF	-	TRBV6-5	TRBJ2-7	-
TGTGCCTGGAATAGCGTTGATACGCAGTATTTT	CAWNSVDTQYF	-	TRBV30	TRBJ2-3	-
TGTGCCAGCAGCGTAGGTGGCCCGCAGTTCTTC	CASSVGGPQFF	-	TRBV9	TRBJ2-1	-
TGTGCCATCAGAACCGGGACAGGGGACACTGAAGCTTTCTTT	CAIRTGTGDTEAFF	TRBD1	TRBV10-3	TRBJ1-1	-
TGTGCCAGCAGCTCCTACAGGGAGAGCTCTGGGGCCAACGTCCTGACTTTC	CASSSYRESSGANVLTF	-	TRBV11-2	TRBJ2-6	-
TGCAGCGTTGAAGCGCAGGGAGTGCACGAGCAGTACTTC	CSVEAQGVHEQYF	-	TRBV29-1	TRBJ2-7	-
TGTGCCAGCAGACGGTTGTTCGGGGCTAGCGGCTACGAGCAGTACTTC	CASRRLFGASGYEQYF	TRBD2	TRBV2	TRBJ2-7	few
TGTGCCAGCACTCCGGCAGGTCGACTGTTTTTT	CASTPAGRLFF	-	TRBV2	TRBJ1-4	-
TGCAGCGTTGAGGACCTAGCGGGAAGAAACATTCAGTACTTC	CSVEDLAGRNIQYF	TRBD2	TRBV29-1	TRBJ2-4	few
TGTGCCAGCAGTTCCCTCAACGAGGATACGCAGTATTTT	CASSSLNEDTQYF	-	TRBV6-5	TRBJ2-3	-
TGCAGCGTCTGGACTATTAGTGAGCAGTACTTC	CSVWTISEQYF	-	TRBV29-1	TRBJ2-7	-
TGCAGCGTTGTTGTGGCGGGAGCGAACACCGGGGAGCTGTTTTTT	CSVVVAGANTGELFF	TRBD2	TRBV29-1	TRBJ2-2	few
TGCGCCAGCAGCAGAACGCCAACGGTGAACACTGAAGCTTTCTTT	CASSRTPTVNTEAFF	-	TRBV5-1	TRBJ1-1	-
TGCAGCGTTGATCCGGGTACTAATGAAAAACTGTTTTTT	CSVDPGTNEKLFF	-	TRBV29-1	TRBJ1-4	-
TGCAGCGTGGCTACGGGGACAGGCGACAAAAACATTCAGTACTTC	CSVATGTGDKNIQYF	TRBD1	TRBV29-1	TRBJ2-4	-
TGTGCCAGCAGTAGAAAAACCGGGCCATACGCGGTGCAGTACTTC	CASSRKTGPYAVQYF	-	TRBV6-1	TRBJ2-7	-
TGTGCCAGCAGCTCCCACATGGAAGGGACCCAGTACTTC	CASSSHMEGTQYF	-	TRBV5-4	TRBJ2-5	-
TGTGCCAGCAGTCCGGACAGGATCCTCCCCGAGCAGTACTTC	CASSPDRILPEQYF	TRBD1	TRBV27	TRBJ2-7	-
TGTGCCAGTAGTATCAGCAATAGCAATCAGCCCCAGCATTTT	CASSISNSNQPQHF	-	TRBV19	TRBJ1-5	-
TGCGCCAGCAGCTTGGGACCGCCCAGCTATGGCTACACCTTC	CASSLGPPSYGYTF	-	TRBV5-1	TRBJ1-2	-
TGTGCCAGCAGTCGGACAGGCCGGTGGAGCTCTGGAAACACCATATATTTT	CASSRTGRWSSGNTIYF	TRBD1	TRBV28	TRBJ1-3	-
TGCAGCGTTCAGTGGAGGGGTCACGAGCAGTACTTC	CSVQWRGHEQYF	-	TRBV29-1	TRBJ2-7	-
TGTGCCAGCAGTGAAATTGCACTAGGGCAGTTCTTC	CASSEIALGQFF	-	TRBV2	TRBJ2-1	-
TGCAGCGTGATTAGCCTCCCCTCCTACAATGAGCAGTTCTTC	CSVISLPSYNEQFF	-	TRBV29-1	TRBJ2-1	few